The present T cell receptor (beta chain) was sequenced within a study of cytomegalovirus exposure and HLA in healthy donors. The method was immunoSEQ multiplex PCR; TCRdb's version includes in-frame clones alone and lacks a portion of them. This table holds a few hundred thousand clones, 75% to 90% found once. The V gene's germline CDR1 is SGHTA and CDR2 FQGNSA. Trimming took 3 bases from V and 2 from J; bases not matched to a gene: 7. The CDR3 has 15 amino acids. This chain uses TRBV7-2 with TRBJ2-7, with 7 nucleotides matching TRBD2. Sequenced sample: PBMCs. This TCR derives from a young woman in good health and CMV-seronegative. CDR3 sequence (DNA): TGTGCCAGCAGCTTCCAGCCTAGCGGAACCTACGAGCAGTACTTC. It specifies CASSFQPSGTYEQYF.